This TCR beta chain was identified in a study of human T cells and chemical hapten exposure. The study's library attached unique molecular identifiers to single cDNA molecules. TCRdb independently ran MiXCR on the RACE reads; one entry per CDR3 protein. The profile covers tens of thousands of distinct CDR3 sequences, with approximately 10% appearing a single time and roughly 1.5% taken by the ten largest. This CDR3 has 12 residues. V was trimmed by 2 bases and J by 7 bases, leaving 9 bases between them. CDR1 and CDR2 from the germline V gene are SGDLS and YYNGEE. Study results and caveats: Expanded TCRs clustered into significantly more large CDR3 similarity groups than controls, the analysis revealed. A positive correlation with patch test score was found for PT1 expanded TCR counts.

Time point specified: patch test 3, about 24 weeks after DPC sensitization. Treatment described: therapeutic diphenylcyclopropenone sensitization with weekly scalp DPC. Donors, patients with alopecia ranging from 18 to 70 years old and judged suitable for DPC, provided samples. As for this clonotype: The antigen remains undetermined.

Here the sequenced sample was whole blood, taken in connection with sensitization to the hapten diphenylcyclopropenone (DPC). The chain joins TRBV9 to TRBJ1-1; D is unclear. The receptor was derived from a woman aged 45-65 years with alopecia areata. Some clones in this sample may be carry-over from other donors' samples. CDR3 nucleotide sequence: TGTGCCAGCAGCGTGGACTTCAATGAAGCTTTCTTT. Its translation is CASSVDFNEAFF. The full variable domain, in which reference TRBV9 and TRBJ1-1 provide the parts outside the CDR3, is DSGVTQTPKHLITATGQRVTLRCSPRSGDLSVYWYQQSLDQGLQFLIQYYNGEERAKGNILERFSAQQFPDLHSELNLSSLELGDSALYFCASSVDFNEAFFGQGTRLTVV.